These T cell receptor beta chains were read from a single sample in a study of graft-versus-host responses after intestinal transplantation. Their specific antigens are unknown. Clones were sequenced by immunoSEQ multiplex PCR, and TCRdb holds only the in-frame ones, with some missing. The data contain about 97,000 clones, around 91% of them singletons. The sequenced sample was unstimulated CD4+ T cells sorted from spleen or lymph node cells, obtained before transplant. The receptors derive from a human donor who was the organ donor for an intestinal transplant. The CDR3 runs from the conserved cysteine through the conserved F or W. The order of the fields is J gene, V gene, CDR3 protein.

J: TRBJ1-2; V: TRBV6-5; CDR3: CASRDTNYGYTF
J: TRBJ1-2; V: TRBV5-4; CDR3: CASSWERDRGANYGYTF
J: TRBJ1-5; V: TRBV28; CDR3: CASSLYAEPQHF
J: TRBJ2-1; V: TRBV6-5; CDR3: CASSRAGGLYNEQFF
J: TRBJ1-2; V: TRBV7-9; CDR3: CASSENRGPNDGYTF
J: TRBJ1-2; V: TRBV19; CDR3: CASSILAGGGYGYTF
J: TRBJ2-1; V: TRBV4-3; CDR3: CASSRSGGAGRNEQFF
J: TRBJ1-2; V: TRBV6-5; CDR3: CASSYGGSAYGYTF
J: TRBJ1-2; V: TRBV30; CDR3: CAWIQEGSGYTF
J: TRBJ2-3; V: TRBV4-3; CDR3: CASSLHFLTDTQYF
J: TRBJ1-1; V: TRBV7-3; CDR3: CASSRDSLNTEAFF
J: TRBJ1-5; V: TRBV28; CDR3: CASSFAIAFQPQHF
J: TRBJ2-6; V: TRBV6-1; CDR3: CASSESRQGTSSGANVLTF
J: TRBJ2-5; V: TRBV5-4; CDR3: CASSLAERTGQTQYF
J: TRBJ2-2; V: TRBV7-2; CDR3: CASSFGGGATGELFF
J: TRBJ1-3; V: TRBV4-3; CDR3: CASSQAPDIAGNTIYF
J: TRBJ1-1; V: TRBV6-1; CDR3: CASRRNIQGGAAFF
J: TRBJ1-3; V: TRBV5-4; CDR3: CASSMGQLANTIYF
J: TRBJ2-7; V: TRBV7-9; CDR3: CASSLRGLATDYEQYF
J: TRBJ1-1; V: TRBV7-2; CDR3: CASSSPQYSNTEAFF
J: TRBJ2-3; V: TRBV7-2; CDR3: CASSSIGRGGLDTQYF
J: TRBJ2-1; V: TRBV10-3; CDR3: CAISDPKYIEQFF
J: TRBJ1-1; V: TRBV19; CDR3: CASSSDRGNTEAFF
J: TRBJ2-1; V: TRBV4-1; CDR3: CASSQPKDRVVGNEQFF
J: TRBJ1-4; V: TRBV5-1; CDR3: CASSSTGALGEKLFF
J: TRBJ1-6; V: TRBV7-9; CDR3: CASSLPGSYNSPLHF
J: TRBJ1-2; V: TRBV28; CDR3: CASSYLPGQFSF
J: TRBJ2-7; V: TRBV7-2; CDR3: CASSFFEHLYEQYF
J: TRBJ2-7; V: TRBV5-4; CDR3: CASSFALGEQYF
J: TRBJ2-3; V: TRBV6-5; CDR3: CASSLRESTDTQYF
J: TRBJ1-2; V: TRBV28; CDR3: CASSLDPRGYGYTF
J: TRBJ2-7; V: TRBV7-2; CDR3: CASSHFSGGVSYEQYF
J: TRBJ1-2; V: TRBV7-2; CDR3: CASSLETGPNYGYTF
J: TRBJ1-4; V: TRBV15; CDR3: CATSPGQRVEKLFF
J: TRBJ2-7; V: TRBV15; CDR3: CATSRAGISSYEQYF
J: TRBJ2-6; V: TRBV4-1; CDR3: CASSQYYRTDGANVLTF
J: TRBJ2-3; V: TRBV27; CDR3: CASSSWGTGGDTQYF
J: TRBJ1-2; V: TRBV7-3; CDR3: CASTYPGGDGYTF
J: TRBJ1-2; V: TRBV28; CDR3: CASSFTLRGGQSYGYTF
J: TRBJ1-2; V: TRBV19; CDR3: CASSRQGGSNYGYTF
J: TRBJ1-2; V: TRBV19; CDR3: CVSGGGNYGYTF
J: TRBJ1-2; V: TRBV7-9; CDR3: CASSFPLQGPYGYTF
J: TRBJ2-5; V: TRBV7-2; CDR3: CASSLVVGGDGETQYF
J: TRBJ2-2; V: TRBV5-4; CDR3: CAYRGESTGELFF
J: TRBJ1-5; V: TRBV28; CDR3: CASSTPGQGRAQPQHF
J: TRBJ2-5; V: TRBV9; CDR3: CASSAGGLPQETQYF
J: TRBJ2-7; V: TRBV10-1; CDR3: CASSAKQGTHEQYF
J: TRBJ1-1; V: TRBV5-1; CDR3: CASSPQGSPGNEAFF
J: TRBJ1-6; V: TRBV6-5; CDR3: CASSSGQGGRFPLHF
J: TRBJ1-4; V: TRBV6-1; CDR3: CASSEFTVEKLFF
J: TRBJ2-7; V: TRBV11-3; CDR3: CASSFRQGGSYEQYF
J: TRBJ1-5; V: TRBV7-6; CDR3: CASSLNPGGNQPQHF
J: TRBJ1-5; V: TRBV5-1; CDR3: CASSRTGGNQPQHF